A selection of T cell receptor beta chains follows, all from one sample in a study of liver allograft versus peripheral blood T cells. One entry per CDR3 protein results from TCRdb running MiXCR on the reads. The sample has fewer than 11,000 distinct CDR3 sequences, approximately 19% seen once. Every receptor here comes from a human patient who had a liver transplant. Some of these T cells may belong to the graft donor. CDR3s include the opening cysteine and the closing phenylalanine or tryptophan. Fields, in order: V gene, CDR3 length, J gene, CDR3 protein.

>TRBV6-6|18|TRBJ2-1
CASIPNNRGGLGDREQFF
>TRBV30|13|TRBJ1-6
CAWRQGEGSPLHF
>TRBV19|15|TRBJ1-5
CASSKGTGLREPQHF
>TRBV18|17|TRBJ2-1
CASSPLRSGVVSNEQFF
>TRBV7-9|14|TRBJ2-1
CASSPRTDYNEQFF
>TRBV6-1|16|TRBJ2-7
CASSRGPSGGSYEQYF
>TRBV7-9|14|TRBJ1-1
CASSFWTGTPEAFF
>TRBV28|12|TRBJ2-3
CASSLFRDTQYF
>TRBV6-1|15|TRBJ2-7
CASSEAGRGSYEQYF
>TRBV20-1|15|TRBJ2-1
CSARVSGTTYNEQFF